This T cell receptor beta chain came from a study of post-analysis software for immune sequencing data. With regard to this clonotype: What it recognizes is unknown.

Unique molecular identifiers tagged the TCR beta cDNA libraries. MiXCR was run by TCRdb on the PCR reads, yielding one entry per CDR3 protein. The table has hundreds of thousands of distinct CDR3 sequences, 30% seen once. Study-wide points: In patients, TRBV5-6, TRBV5-1 and TRBV20-1 belonged to five TRBV segments found more frequently than in controls. People with multiple sclerosis had a significantly lower normalized Chao1 diversity than controls did.

The CDR3 is 15 amino acids. Germline trimming cut 6 bases from V and 2 bases from J; bases unmatched to any gene: 6. The J gene is TRBJ2-3, the V gene TRBV12-3 or TRBV12-4, with 9 bases fitting TRBD2. The sample consisted of blood. The sequence was collected from a girl between 5 and 17 years old with multiple sclerosis. DNA for the CDR3: TGTGCCAGCAGCTCGCTAGCGGGAATCACAGATACGCAGTATTTT. Protein sequence: CASSSLAGITDTQYF.